This T cell receptor (beta chain) appears in the sequencing data of a study of blood T cell repertoires in COVID-19. Study details: Acute-phase and convalescent COVID-19 samples originated in the United States, Italy and Spain.

The CDR3 length is 14 residues. Germline V CDR1 and CDR2: SGHNT, YYREEE (reference sequence). V shed 6 bases and J 9 bases; nucleotides not matched to a gene: 10. Everyone who took part was 18 to 89 years old, and they came from roughly 25 US areas. The method was immunoSEQ multiplex PCR; TCRdb's version includes in-frame clones alone and lacks a portion of them. The table includes fewer than 250,000 clones, 80% to 90% detected once. The sample taken for sequencing was PBMCs or T cells enriched from blood (not recorded which). V gene TRBV5-4 combines with J gene TRBJ2-1; 9 bases align to TRBD1. This receptor was obtained from a woman aged 40-49 years with acute COVID-19. The DNA of the CDR3 is TGTGCCAGCACCCGACAGGGGGTTAGTAGTGAGCAGTTCTTC. Translation gives CASTRQGVSSEQFF. The full variable domain, in which reference TRBV5-4 and TRBJ2-1 provide the parts outside the CDR3, is ETGVTQSPTHLIKTRGQQVTLRCSSQSGHNTVSWYQQALGQGPQFIFQYYREEENGRGNFPPRFSGLQFPNYSSELNVNALELDDSALYLCASTRQGVSSEQFFGPGTRLTVL.